This T cell receptor (beta chain) appears in the sequencing data of a study of cytomegalovirus exposure and HLA in healthy donors. Study conclusions and caveats: One variant, a missense change in DCLRE1C, was linked in a later analysis to TCR beta V- and J-gene trimming. What a later analysis showed was that several of the most significant clusters appeared linked to common viral pathogens.

Worth noting for this clone: Its specificity is not known.

Germline assignment: CDR1 SNHLY and CDR2 FYNNEI. J was trimmed by 0 bases and V by 4 bases; bases with no gene match: 2. This CDR3 has 15 amino acids. PCR amplification relied on 60 Vbeta primers (plus 13 Jbeta primers). TCRdb keeps only in-frame clones here, not all; method: immunoSEQ multiplex PCR. The table includes about 110,000 clones, nearly 75% detected once. This TCR was recovered from a man aged 25-45 years in good health and CMV-seropositive. The specimen was PBMCs. The rearrangement links TRBV2 to TRBJ2-5; TRBD2 aligns across 10 bases. The CDR3 DNA reads as TGTGCCAGCAGTGGGACTAGCGGTTACCAAGAGACCCAGTACTTC. Translation gives CASSGTSGYQETQYF.